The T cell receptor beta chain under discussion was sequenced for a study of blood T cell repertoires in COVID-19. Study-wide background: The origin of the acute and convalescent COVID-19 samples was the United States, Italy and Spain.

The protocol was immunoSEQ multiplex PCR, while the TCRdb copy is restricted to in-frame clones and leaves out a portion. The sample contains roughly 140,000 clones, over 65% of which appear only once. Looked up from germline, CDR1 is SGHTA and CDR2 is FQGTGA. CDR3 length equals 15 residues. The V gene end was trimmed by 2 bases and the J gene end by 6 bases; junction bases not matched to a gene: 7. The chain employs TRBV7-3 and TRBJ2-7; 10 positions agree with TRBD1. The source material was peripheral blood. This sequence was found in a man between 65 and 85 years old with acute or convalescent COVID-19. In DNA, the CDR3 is TGTGCCAGCAGCTTATACCCGGGACAGGGGTTCGAGCAGTACTTC. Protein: CASSLYPGQGFEQYF. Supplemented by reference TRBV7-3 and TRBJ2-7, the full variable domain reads GAGVSQTPSNKVTEKGKYVELRCDPISGHTALYWYRQSLGQGPEFLIYFQGTGAADDSGLPNDRFFAVRPEGSVSTLKIQRTERGDSAVYLCASSLYPGQGFEQYFGPGTRLTVT.